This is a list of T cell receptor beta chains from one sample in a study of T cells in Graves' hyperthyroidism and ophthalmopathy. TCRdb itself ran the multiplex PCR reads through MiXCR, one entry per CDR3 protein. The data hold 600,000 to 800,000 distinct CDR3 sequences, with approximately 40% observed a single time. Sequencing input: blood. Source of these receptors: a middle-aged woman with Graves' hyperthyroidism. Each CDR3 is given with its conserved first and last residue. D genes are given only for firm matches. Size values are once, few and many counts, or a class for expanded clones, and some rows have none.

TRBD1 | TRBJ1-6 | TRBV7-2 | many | CASSPRTGGDGSPLHF | TGTGCCAGCAGCCCCCGGACAGGGGGAGATGGTTCACCCCTCCACTTT
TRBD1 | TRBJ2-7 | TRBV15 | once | CATSSYSRQGHEQYF | TGTGCCACCAGCAGTTACTCAAGACAGGGCCACGAGCAGTACTTC
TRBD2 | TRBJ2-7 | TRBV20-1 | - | CSLWGGSYEQYF | TGCAGTTTATGGGGGGGGTCCTACGAGCAGTACTTC
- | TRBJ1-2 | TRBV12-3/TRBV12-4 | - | CASSLNHEGPYGYTF | TGTGCCAGCAGCTTAAATCACGAGGGGCCCTATGGCTACACCTTC
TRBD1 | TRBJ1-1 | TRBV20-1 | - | CSAKSGTGKTEAFF | TGCAGTGCAAAATCCGGGACAGGGAAAACTGAAGCTTTCTTT
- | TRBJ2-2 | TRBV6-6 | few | CASSATTGPGELFF | TGTGCCAGCAGCGCAACGACGGGCCCCGGGGAGCTGTTTTTT
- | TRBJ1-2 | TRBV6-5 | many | CATFYGSGYTF | TGTGCCACATTTTATGGCAGTGGCTACACCTTC
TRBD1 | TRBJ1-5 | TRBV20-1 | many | CSAQDRDHQPQHF | TGCAGTGCCCAGGACAGGGACCATCAGCCCCAGCATTTT
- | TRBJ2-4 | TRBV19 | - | CASSTSGSKNIQYF | TGTGCCAGTAGTACAAGCGGTTCCAAAAACATTCAGTACTTC
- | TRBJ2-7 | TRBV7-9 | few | CASSQLGYEQYF | TGTGCCAGCTCCCAACTCGGCTACGAGCAGTACTTC
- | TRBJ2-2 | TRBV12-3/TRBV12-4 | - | CASSPSEAGELFF | TGTGCCAGCAGCCCCAGTGAAGCCGGGGAGCTGTTTTTT
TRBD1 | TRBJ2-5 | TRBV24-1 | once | CATSETGHETQYF | TGTGCCACCAGTGAGACAGGGCACGAGACCCAGTACTTC
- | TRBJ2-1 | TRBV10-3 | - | CAIKAGGNEQFF | TGTGCCATCAAGGCTGGAGGGAATGAGCAGTTCTTC
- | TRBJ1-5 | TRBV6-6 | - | CASVYRDGFNQPQHF | TGTGCCAGCGTATACCGGGACGGATTCAATCAGCCCCAGCATTTT
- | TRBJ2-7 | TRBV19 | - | CASSSGPGRPYTQYF | TGTGCCAGCAGTTCAGGGCCGGGACGACCCTATACGCAGTACTTC
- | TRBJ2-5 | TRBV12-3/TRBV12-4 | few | CASSKLETQYF | TGTGCCAGCAGTAAGCTGGAGACCCAGTACTTC
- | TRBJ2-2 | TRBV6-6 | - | CASSYRNSYTGELFF | TGTGCCAGCAGTTACAGAAACAGCTACACCGGGGAGCTGTTTTTT
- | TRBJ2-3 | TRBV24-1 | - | CATSPEGGLGDTQYF | TGTGCCACCAGTCCCGAGGGGGGCCTAGGCGATACGCAGTATTTT
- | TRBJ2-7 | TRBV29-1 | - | CSAGGPSGEQYF | TGCAGCGCTGGGGGTCCAAGCGGCGAGCAGTACTTC
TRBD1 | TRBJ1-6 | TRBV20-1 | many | CSARGTGSDNSPLHF | TGCAGTGCTAGGGGGACAGGGTCGGATAATTCACCCCTCCACTTT
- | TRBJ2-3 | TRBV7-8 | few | CASSLRLGGGTDTQYF | TGTGCCAGCAGCTTACGGTTGGGGGGAGGCACAGATACGCAGTATTTT
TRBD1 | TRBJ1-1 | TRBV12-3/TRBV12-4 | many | CASSFTGGSTEAFF | TGTGCCAGCAGTTTCACAGGGGGTAGCACTGAAGCTTTCTTT
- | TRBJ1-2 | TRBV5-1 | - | CASSLEVRGYGYTF | TGCGCCAGCAGCTTGGAAGTCAGGGGCTATGGCTACACCTTC
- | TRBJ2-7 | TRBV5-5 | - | CASSDPEGMRSYEQYF | TGTGCCAGCAGCGACCCTGAGGGAATGAGATCCTACGAGCAGTACTTC
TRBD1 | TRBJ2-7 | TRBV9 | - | CASSTTTGGALGPEQYF | TGTGCCAGCAGCACAACGACAGGGGGCGCATTGGGCCCCGAGCAGTACTTC
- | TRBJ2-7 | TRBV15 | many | CATSNGGYEQYF | TGTGCCACCAGCAACGGGGGATACGAGCAGTACTTC
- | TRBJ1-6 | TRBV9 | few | CASSVGSANGNSPLHF | TGTGCCAGCAGCGTAGGATCCGCTAATGGAAATTCACCCCTCCACTTT
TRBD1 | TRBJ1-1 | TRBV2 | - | CASEKGQGAAFF | TGTGCCAGCGAAAAGGGACAGGGGGCAGCTTTCTTT
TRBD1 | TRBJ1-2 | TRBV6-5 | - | CASSYFEPGQGTNYGYTF | TGTGCCAGCAGTTACTTTGAGCCGGGACAGGGGACTAACTATGGCTACACCTTC
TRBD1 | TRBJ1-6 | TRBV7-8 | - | CASRNQGAEVTPLHF | TGTGCCAGCAGGAACCAGGGGGCCGAGGTTACGCCCCTCCACTTT
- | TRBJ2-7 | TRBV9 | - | CASSVGPGGQGNYEQYF | TGTGCCAGCAGCGTTGGGCCTGGGGGGCAAGGGAACTACGAGCAGTACTTC
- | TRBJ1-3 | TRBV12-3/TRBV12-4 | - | CASSEQGPSTIYF | TGTGCCAGCAGTGAACAGGGCCCGAGCACCATATATTTT
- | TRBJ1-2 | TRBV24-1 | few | CATSDRIGYTF | TGTGCCACCAGTGATCGGATTGGCTACACCTTC
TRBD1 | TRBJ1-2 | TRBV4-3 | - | CASSQDHPRPTGGHRYGYTF | TGCGCCAGCAGCCAAGATCATCCTAGGCCCACAGGGGGCCACCGCTATGGCTACACCTTC
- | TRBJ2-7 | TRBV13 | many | CASAPGPSLGREQYF | TGTGCCAGCGCTCCAGGACCATCCTTGGGTAGGGAGCAGTACTTC
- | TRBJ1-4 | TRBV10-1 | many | CASSPSGGEKLFF | TGCGCCAGCAGCCCCTCGGGAGGTGAAAAACTGTTTTTT
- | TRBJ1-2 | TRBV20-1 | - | CSARDRRTTFYGYTF | TGCAGTGCTAGAGATCGACGGACTACCTTTTATGGCTACACCTTC
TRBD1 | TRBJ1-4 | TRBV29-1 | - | CSVEGRQGGEKLFF | TGCAGCGTTGAAGGGCGGCAGGGGGGTGAAAAACTGTTTTTT
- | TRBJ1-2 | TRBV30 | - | CAWTKVLYGYTF | TGTGCCTGGACCAAGGTACTATATGGCTACACCTTC
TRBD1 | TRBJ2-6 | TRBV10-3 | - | CATETGTGVNVLTF | TGTGCCACAGAAACCGGGACAGGGGTAAACGTCCTGACTTTC
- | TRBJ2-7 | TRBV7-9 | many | CASSGQVSYEQYF | TGTGCCAGCAGCGGCCAGGTCTCCTACGAGCAGTACTTC
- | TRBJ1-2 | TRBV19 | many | CASSIASGAAYGYTF | TGTGCCAGTAGTATTGCGTCTGGGGCAGCCTATGGCTACACCTTC
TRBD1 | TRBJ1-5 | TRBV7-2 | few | CASSLDLGQGNQPQHF | TGTGCCAGCAGCTTAGATCTAGGACAGGGGAATCAGCCCCAGCATTTT
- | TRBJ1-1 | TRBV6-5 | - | CASSGIAQFNTEAFF | TGTGCCAGCAGTGGAATTGCTCAGTTCAACACTGAAGCTTTCTTT
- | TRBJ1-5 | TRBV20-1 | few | CSAASSVGGGFWQPQHF | TGCAGTGCTGCCTCATCTGTCGGCGGGGGCTTTTGGCAGCCCCAGCATTTT
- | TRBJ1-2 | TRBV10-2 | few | CASSDETHINYGYTF | TGCGCCAGCAGTGATGAAACACACATTAACTATGGCTACACCTTC
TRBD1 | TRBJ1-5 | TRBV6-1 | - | CASSAEGQGAQPQHF | TGTGCCAGCAGTGCCGAAGGACAGGGGGCACAGCCCCAGCATTTT
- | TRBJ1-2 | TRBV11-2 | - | CASSLRQANYGYTF | TGTGCCAGCAGCTTACGACAGGCTAACTATGGCTACACCTTC